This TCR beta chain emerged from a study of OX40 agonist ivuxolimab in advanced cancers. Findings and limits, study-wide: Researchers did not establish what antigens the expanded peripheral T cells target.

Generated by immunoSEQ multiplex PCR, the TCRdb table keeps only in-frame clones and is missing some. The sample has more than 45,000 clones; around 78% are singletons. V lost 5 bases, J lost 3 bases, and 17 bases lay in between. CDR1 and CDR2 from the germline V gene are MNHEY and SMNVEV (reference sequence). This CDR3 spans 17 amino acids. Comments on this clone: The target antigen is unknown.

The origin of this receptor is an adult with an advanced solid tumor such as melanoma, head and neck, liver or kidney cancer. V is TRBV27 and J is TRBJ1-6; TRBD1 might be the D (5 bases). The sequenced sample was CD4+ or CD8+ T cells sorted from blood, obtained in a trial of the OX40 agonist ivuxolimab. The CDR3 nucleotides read TGTGCCAGCAGTCTCTCTATCGGGGGGGACTATAATTCACCCCTCCACTTT. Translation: CASSLSIGGDYNSPLHF.